The clone carrying this T cell receptor (beta chain) was found many times. Its specificity is unknown. Scientists made TCR beta libraries using quantitative 5'-RACE with molecular barcodes. Via MiXCR, TCRdb re-called the 5' RACE reads, giving one row per CDR3 protein. Of approximately 100,000 distinct CDR3 sequences listed, roughly 8.3% are singletons. The data were obtained in a study of CD8 T cells in ankylosing spondylitis. Whole-study results and caveats: Ankylosing spondylitis blood appeared to be characterized by a TCR beta motif of under ten highly homologous variants. Reportedly, disease-linked clones are significantly enriched in ankylosing spondylitis patients' matched synovial fluid.

The sample was blood, either unsorted or a sorted T cell fraction (not recorded which). The sequence derives from a male donor with ankylosing spondylitis or in good health (not recorded which).

CDR3 sequence (DNA): TGTGCCACCAGCGGAGGGAGTTCCTACAATGAGCAGTTCTTC. As protein: CATSGGSSYNEQFF. J is TRBJ2-1 and V is TRBV15; TRBD2 is a possible D gene (6 bases). The CDR3 spans 14 residues. Deletions cut 5 bases from V and 1 base from J, with 9 bases between. Germline CDR1 is LNHNV and CDR2 is YYDKDF (reference sequence).